This record concerns one TCR beta chain sequence. Its antigen is undetermined. This record belongs to a study of shared clonotypes between healthy human individuals. The study drew its donors from healthy HIV-negative adults without recent acute infections or vaccinations. CD4+ cells yielded CD45RA+ naive and CD45RA-negative memory subsets. Generated by immunoSEQ multiplex PCR, the TCRdb table keeps only in-frame clones and is missing some. The sample carries about 1.1 million clones, approximately 80% recorded once. Study results and limitations: Inspection by rarefaction showed sorted-subset sequencing to be incomplete despite large depth.

The receptor's source is a man between 18 and 29 years old in good health. Some clones in this sample may be carry-over from other donors' samples. Sample: memory CD4+ T cells from PBMCs. Subset given: CD45RA-negative fraction.

CDR3 nucleotides: TGTGCCAGCAGCGTAGAACGGGACACTGAAGCTTTCTTT. It specifies CASSVERDTEAFF. The rearrangement links TRBV9 to TRBJ1-1; D gene uncertain. V lost 0 bases and J 3 bases, leaving 6 bases between the germline ends. The CDR3 is 13 residues long. The germline V gene has CDR1 SGDLS and CDR2 YYNGEE.